The next 13 T cell receptor beta chains were all read from a single sample in a study of control samples from healthy donors and cancer patients. Data came from immunoSEQ multiplex PCR; TCRdb stores just in-frame clones and leaves some out. The sample shows about 110,000 clones, roughly 80% of them seen only once. Sequenced material: blood. These receptors were taken from a woman in her 50s in good health.

This rearrangement joins TRBV2 to TRBJ1-1; no clear D. The germline V and J ends were trimmed by 3 bases and 5 bases, with 10 bases remaining between them. The CDR3 is 13 residues long. In germline, CDR1 is SNHLY, CDR2 FYNNEI. CDR3 in DNA: TGTGCCAGCAGTGATTCTCCCTGGACTGAAGCTTTCTTT. It specifies CASSDSPWTEAFF.

Details on this clone: Distinct nucleotide sequences in the sample also encode this CDR3. The genes are TRBV7-2 and TRBJ1-1; tentative D call: TRBD1 (5 bases). CDR1 and CDR2 (germline): SGHTA, FQGNSA. The V end was cut by 1 base, the J end by 3 bases, with 12 bases between. The CDR3 extends over 15 amino acids. This chain's CDR3 is CASSLGGGGDTEAFF. The CDR3 bases are TGTGCCAGCAGCTTAGGAGGTGGGGGAGACACTGAAGCTTTCTTT. The full variable domain, in which reference TRBV7-2 and TRBJ1-1 provide the parts outside the CDR3, is GAGVSQSPSNKVTEKGKDVELRCDPISGHTALYWYRQSLGQGLEFLIYFQGNSAPDKSGLPSDRFSAERTGGSVSTLTIQRTQQEDSAVYLCASSLGGGGDTEAFFGQGTRLTVV.

The chain couples TRBV9 to TRBJ2-7; TRBD1 matches 10 bases. Germline loops: CDR1 SGDLS, CDR2 YYNGEE. The CDR3 contains 18 residues. V lost 3 bases to trimming and J lost 3 bases; unmatched junction nucleotides: 15. The CDR3 bases are TGTGCCAGCAGCGCCCAAGGGAGCGGGACAGGGGACCGCTACGAGCAGTACTTC. This gives the protein CASSAQGSGTGDRYEQYF.

This chain joins TRBV29-1 and TRBJ2-3; 8 nucleotides agree with TRBD2. Per the germline V gene, CDR1 is SQVTM and CDR2 is ANQGSEA. The trim removed 3 bases at V and 5 bases at J, leaving 10 bases unmatched. CDR3 size: 15 residues. CDR3 residues: CSVDSSGGAGDTQYF. CDR3 in DNA: TGCAGCGTTGATTCCTCCGGGGGGGCCGGAGATACGCAGTATTTT.

V usage is TRBV19 and J usage is TRBJ2-2, with TRBD1 matching 7 bases. This CDR3 has 14 residues. V lost 5 bases, J lost 6 bases, and 6 bases stayed unmatched. Germline values: CDR1 LNHDA, CDR2 SQIVND (reference sequence). The DNA for the CDR3 is TGTGCCAGTAGTGTCGTGGGACAGTCCGGGGAGCTGTTTTTT. Translation: CASSVVGQSGELFF.

This sequence joins TRBV5-1 and TRBJ2-7; TRBD1 or TRBD2 may be the D gene (7 bases each). V lost 3 bases to trimming and J lost 7 bases, with 17 bases between them. Germline CDR1 is SGHRS and CDR2 is YFSETQ. This CDR3 comprises 14 residues. The CDR3 is CASSWEGQKEEQYF. The CDR3 nucleotides are TGCGCCAGCAGCTGGGAGGGACAGAAGGAAGAGCAGTACTTC.

This clone has just one count. The CDR3 spells CSASEGVQPQHF. The DNA of the CDR3 is TGCAGTGCTAGTGAGGGGGTACAGCCCCAGCATTTT. The chain has TRBV20-1 and TRBJ1-5; TRBD1 is a possible D gene (6 bases). V lost 3 bases and J lost 7, with 10 bases in between. CDR3 length: 12 residues. Germline lookup yields CDR1 DFQATT and CDR2 SNEGSKA (reference sequence).

The chain carries TRBV5-4 and TRBJ2-5, with 12 bases matching TRBD1. V shed 5 bases and J 5 bases; nucleotides not matched to a gene: 7. The CDR3 totals 15 residues. Looked up from germline, CDR1 is SGHNT and CDR2 is YYREEE (reference sequence). Here the CDR3 DNA reads TGTGCCAGCAGTCCAGGGACAGGGGGCGCGGAGACCCAGTACTTC. Its translation is CASSPGTGGAETQYF.

J is TRBJ2-2 and V is TRBV10-3; TRBD1 matches 7 bases. Germline V gene data show CDR1 as ENHRY and CDR2 as SYGVKD. V gave up 1 base and J gave up 0 bases; unmatched junction bases: 8. This CDR3 is built from 18 residues. DNA for the CDR3: TGTGCCATCAGTGAGTTTGGGACAGATCCCGCGAACACCGGGGAGCTGTTTTTT. Translated: CAISEFGTDPANTGELFF.

The chain uses TRBV4-1 and TRBJ1-2; 8 positions match TRBD1. Per the germline V gene, CDR1 is MGHRA and CDR2 is YSYEKL. This CDR3 comprises 15 residues. Trimming at V came to 5 bases and at J to 6 bases, leaving 11 bases not matched to a gene. The CDR3 loop is CASSFISTTGDGYTF. The CDR3 bases are TGCGCCAGCAGCTTCATTTCGACGACAGGGGATGGCTACACCTTC.

This clone was detected many times. The sample holds other DNA sequences that translate to the same CDR3. This chain joins TRBV6-5 and TRBJ1-5; D gene uncertain. Trimming shortened V by 2 bases and J by 7 bases, and 12 bases separated the two germline ends. CDR1 and CDR2 (germline): MNHEY, SVGAGI. This CDR3 contains 14 residues. The CDR3 coding sequence is TGTGCCAGCAGTTACGGTGAAGGGATACAGCCCCAGCATTTT. It encodes CASSYGEGIQPQHF.

V gene TRBV5-4 combines with J gene TRBJ1-2; tentative D call: TRBD1 (6 bases). There are 16 residues in the CDR3. CDR1 SGHNT and CDR2 YYREEE come from the germline V gene (reference sequence). Trimming cost V 0 bases and J 0 bases, with 12 bases left between them. The CDR3 here is CASSLGQGRANYGYTF. The CDR3 DNA reads as TGTGCCAGCAGCTTGGGGCAGGGGAGGGCTAACTATGGCTACACCTTC.

The CDR3 here is CASSLTVRASTDTQYF. CDR3 nucleotide sequence: TGTGCCAGCAGCCTAACGGTCAGGGCGAGCACAGATACGCAGTATTTT. This rearrangement joins TRBV14 to TRBJ2-3, with D perhaps matching TRBD1 (5 bases). CDR1 and CDR2 (germline): SGHDN, FVKESK. The V and J ends lost 4 bases and 0 bases respectively, with 14 bases between them. This CDR3 contains 16 residues.